This entry concerns a single T cell receptor (beta chain). This CDR3 is 15 amino acids long. Per the germline V gene, CDR1 is SGHRS and CDR2 is YFSETQ. V trimming: 4 bases; J trimming: 4 bases; junction bases outside the gene matches: 7. As processed by the authors: Amplifying reference gene primers gave estimates of nucleated cell counts. Clones were read by immunoSEQ multiplex PCR, and TCRdb kept only the in-frame ones, dropping some. V and J calls and clone size are as listed in that table; D and trimming were resolved from the DNA. The sample has 100,000 to 150,000 clones; about four fifths are singletons. These data belong to a study of blood T cell repertoires in COVID-19. Study summary: Samples of COVID-19 (acute and convalescent) were obtained from the United States, Italy and Spain. T cells, B-cell-depleted T cells, or PBMCs supplied cDNA or gDNA.

The source of this sequence is a woman in her fifties or sixties with acute or convalescent COVID-19. The chain has TRBV5-1 and TRBJ2-2; 7 bases are shared with TRBD1. Specimen: peripheral blood. CDR3 amino acids: CASSPGQAFTGELFF. The DNA for the CDR3 is TGCGCCAGCAGCCCCGGACAGGCGTTCACCGGGGAGCTGTTTTTT.